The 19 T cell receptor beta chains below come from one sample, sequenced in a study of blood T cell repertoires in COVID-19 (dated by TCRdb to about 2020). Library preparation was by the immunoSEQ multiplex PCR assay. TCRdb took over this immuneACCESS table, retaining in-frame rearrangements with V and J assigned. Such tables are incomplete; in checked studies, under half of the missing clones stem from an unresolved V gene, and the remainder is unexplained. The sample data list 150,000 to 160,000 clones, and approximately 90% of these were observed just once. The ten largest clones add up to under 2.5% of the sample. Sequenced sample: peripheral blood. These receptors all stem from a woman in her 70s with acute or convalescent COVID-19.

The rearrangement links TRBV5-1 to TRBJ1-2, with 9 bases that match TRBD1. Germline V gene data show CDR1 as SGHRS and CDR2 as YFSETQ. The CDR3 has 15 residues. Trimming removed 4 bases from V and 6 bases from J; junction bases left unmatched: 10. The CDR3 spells CASSRAGQGQDGYTF. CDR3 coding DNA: TGCGCCAGCAGCCGGGCTGGACAGGGGCAAGATGGCTACACCTTC.

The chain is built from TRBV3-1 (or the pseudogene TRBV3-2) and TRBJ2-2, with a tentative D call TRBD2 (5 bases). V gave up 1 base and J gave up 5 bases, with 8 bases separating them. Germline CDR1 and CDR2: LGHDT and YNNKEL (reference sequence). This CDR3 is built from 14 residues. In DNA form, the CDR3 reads TGTGCCAGCAGCCAAGCCCGCGGGACCGGGGAGCTGTTTTTT. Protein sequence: CASSQARGTGELFF.

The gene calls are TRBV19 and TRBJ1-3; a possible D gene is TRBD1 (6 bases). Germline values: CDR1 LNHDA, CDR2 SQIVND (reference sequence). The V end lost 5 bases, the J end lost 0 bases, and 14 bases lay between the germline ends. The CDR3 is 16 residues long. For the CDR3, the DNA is TGTGCCAGTAGTTCCCCCGGACAGCCCTCTGGAAACACCATATATTTT. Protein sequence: CASSSPGQPSGNTIYF.

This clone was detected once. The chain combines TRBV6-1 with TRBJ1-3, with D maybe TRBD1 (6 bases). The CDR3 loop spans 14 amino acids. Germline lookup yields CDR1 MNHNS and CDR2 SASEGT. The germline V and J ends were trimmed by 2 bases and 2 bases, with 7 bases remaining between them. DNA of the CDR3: TGTGCCAGCAGTGAAAGGACAGCTGGAAACACCATATATTTT. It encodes CASSERTAGNTIYF.

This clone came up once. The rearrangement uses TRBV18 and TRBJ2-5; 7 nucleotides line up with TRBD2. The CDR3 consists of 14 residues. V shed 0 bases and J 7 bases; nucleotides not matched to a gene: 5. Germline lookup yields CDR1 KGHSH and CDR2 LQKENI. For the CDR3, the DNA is TGTGCCAGCTCACCACCGACTAGCTATGTGACCCAGTACTTC. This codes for CASSPPTSYVTQYF.

CDR3 sequence (DNA): TGTGCCAGTAGTATAGCTAAGATGAACACCGGGGAGCTGTTTTTT. Protein: CASSIAKMNTGELFF. The chain recombines TRBV19 with TRBJ2-2; no clear D. The ends were cut back, 1 base at V and 1 base at J, with 7 bases in the middle. Germline V gene sequence: CDR1 LNHDA, CDR2 SQIVND (reference sequence). The CDR3 totals 15 residues.

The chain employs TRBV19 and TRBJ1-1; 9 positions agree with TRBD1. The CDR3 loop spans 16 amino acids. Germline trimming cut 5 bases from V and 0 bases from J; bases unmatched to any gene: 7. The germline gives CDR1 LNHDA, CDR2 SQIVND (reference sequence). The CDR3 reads CASSARQGVMNTEAFF. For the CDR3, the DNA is TGTGCCAGTAGTGCGCGACAGGGGGTGATGAACACTGAAGCTTTCTTT. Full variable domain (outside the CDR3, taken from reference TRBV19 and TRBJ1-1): DGGITQSPKYLFRKEGQNVTLSCEQNLNHDAMYWYRQDPGQGLRLIYYSQIVNDFQKGDIAEGYSVSREKKESFPLTVTSAQKNPTAFYLCASSARQGVMNTEAFFGQGTRLTVV.

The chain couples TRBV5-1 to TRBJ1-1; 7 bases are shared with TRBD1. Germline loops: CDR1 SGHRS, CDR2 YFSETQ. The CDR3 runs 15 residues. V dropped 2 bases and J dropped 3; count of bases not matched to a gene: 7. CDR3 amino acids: CASSLTTGPYTEAFF. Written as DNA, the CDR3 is TGCGCCAGCAGCTTAACGACAGGGCCGTACACTGAAGCTTTCTTT.

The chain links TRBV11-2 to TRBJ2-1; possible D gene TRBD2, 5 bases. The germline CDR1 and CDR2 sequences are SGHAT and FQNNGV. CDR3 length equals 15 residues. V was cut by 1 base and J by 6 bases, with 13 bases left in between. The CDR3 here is CASSLVFVALNEQFF. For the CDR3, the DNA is TGTGCCAGCAGCTTAGTTTTCGTAGCGCTCAATGAGCAGTTCTTC.

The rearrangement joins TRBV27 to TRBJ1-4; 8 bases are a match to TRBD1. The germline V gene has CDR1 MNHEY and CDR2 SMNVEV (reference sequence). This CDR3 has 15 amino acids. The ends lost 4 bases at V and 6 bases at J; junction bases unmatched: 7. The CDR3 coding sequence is TGTGCCAGCAGTTCTACAGGGGGATGGTATGAAAAACTGTTTTTT. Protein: CASSSTGGWYEKLFF.

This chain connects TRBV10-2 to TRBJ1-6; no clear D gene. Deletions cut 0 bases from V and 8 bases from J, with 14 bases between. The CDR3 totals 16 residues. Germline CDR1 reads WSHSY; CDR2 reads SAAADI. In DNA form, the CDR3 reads TGCGCCAGCAGTGAGTCGACTGCGGGTTTTTATTCACCCCTCCACTTT. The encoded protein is CASSESTAGFYSPLHF.

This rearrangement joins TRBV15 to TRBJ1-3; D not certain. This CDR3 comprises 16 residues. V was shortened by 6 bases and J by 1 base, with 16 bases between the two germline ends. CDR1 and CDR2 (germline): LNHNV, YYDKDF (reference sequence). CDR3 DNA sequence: TGTGCCACCAGTCGATCTGGCGGGATATCTGGAAACACCATATATTTT. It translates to CATSRSGGISGNTIYF.

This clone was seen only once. The CDR3 bases are TGTGCCACCATGACATTTGGGACTAGCCGTTACAATGAGCAGTTCTTC. The encoded protein is CATMTFGTSRYNEQFF. This rearrangement joins TRBV2 to TRBJ2-1, with 9 bases that match TRBD2. CDR1 SNHLY and CDR2 FYNNEI come from the germline V gene. This CDR3 comprises 16 residues. With V trimmed by 10 bases and J by 4 bases, 14 bases remained unmatched.

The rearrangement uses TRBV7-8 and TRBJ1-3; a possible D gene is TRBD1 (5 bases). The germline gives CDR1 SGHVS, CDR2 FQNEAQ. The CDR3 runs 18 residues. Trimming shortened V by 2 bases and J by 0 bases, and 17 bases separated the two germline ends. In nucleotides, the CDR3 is TGTGCCAGCAGCTTAACTAGCCGGGACTGGGACTCTGGAAACACCATATATTTT. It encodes CASSLTSRDWDSGNTIYF. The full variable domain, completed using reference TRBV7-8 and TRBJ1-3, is GAGVSQSPRYKVAKRGQDVALRCDPISGHVSLFWYQQALGQGPEFLTYFQNEAQLDKSGLPSDRFFAERPEGSVSTLKIQRTQQEDSAVYLCASSLTSRDWDSGNTIYFGEGSWLTVV.

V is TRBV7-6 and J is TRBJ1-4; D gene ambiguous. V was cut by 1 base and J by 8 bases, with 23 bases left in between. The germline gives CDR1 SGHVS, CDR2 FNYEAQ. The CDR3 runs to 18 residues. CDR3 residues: CASSLGPPGTLGEEKLFF. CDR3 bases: TGTGCCAGCAGCTTAGGCCCTCCAGGAACCCTGGGAGAGGAAAAACTGTTTTTT.

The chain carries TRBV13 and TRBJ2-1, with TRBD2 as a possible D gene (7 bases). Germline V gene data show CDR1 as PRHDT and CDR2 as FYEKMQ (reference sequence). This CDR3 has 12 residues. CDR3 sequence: CASGGPYNEQFF. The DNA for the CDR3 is TGTGCTTCCGGGGGGCCCTACAATGAGCAGTTCTTC.

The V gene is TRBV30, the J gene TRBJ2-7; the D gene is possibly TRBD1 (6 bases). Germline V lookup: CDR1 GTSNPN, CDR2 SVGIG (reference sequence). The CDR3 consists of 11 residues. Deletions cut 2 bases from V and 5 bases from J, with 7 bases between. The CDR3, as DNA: TGTGCCTGGAGTAACAGGGACGAGCAGTACTTC. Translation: CAWSNRDEQYF.

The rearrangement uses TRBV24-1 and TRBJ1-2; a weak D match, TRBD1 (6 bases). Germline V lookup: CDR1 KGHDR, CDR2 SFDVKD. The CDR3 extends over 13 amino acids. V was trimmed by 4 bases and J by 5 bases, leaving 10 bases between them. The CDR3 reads CATSDPTGYGYTF. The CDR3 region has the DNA TGTGCCACCAGTGACCCCACAGGGTATGGCTACACCTTC.

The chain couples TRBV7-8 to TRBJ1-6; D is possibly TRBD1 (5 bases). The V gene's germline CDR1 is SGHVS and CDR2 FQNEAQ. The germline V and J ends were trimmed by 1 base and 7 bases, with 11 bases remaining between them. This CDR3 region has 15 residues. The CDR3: CASSLVQQANSPLHF. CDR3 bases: TGTGCCAGCAGCTTAGTACAACAGGCAAATTCACCCCTCCACTTT.